The next 11 T cell receptor beta chains were all read from a single sample in a study of T cell responses to AZD1222 COVID-19 vaccine. TCRdb's copy holds only in-frame clones and misses some; the assay was immunoSEQ multiplex PCR. The sample contains under 150,000 clones, over 85% of which appear only once. Sequences were derived from peripheral blood, sampled on day 0 of AZD1222 vaccination. These receptors came from an adult in good health.

This clone appeared a single time. For the CDR3, the DNA is TGTGCCAGCTCACCGGGAGTAGCTAACTATGGCTACACCTTC. Translating gives CASSPGVANYGYTF. The V call is TRBV18, the J call TRBJ1-2; D is ambiguous. The CDR3 length is 14 residues. Trimming cost V 3 bases and J 0 bases, with 8 bases left between them. Germline CDR1 reads KGHSH; CDR2 reads LQKENI.

The rearrangement links TRBV24-1 to TRBJ2-1; 8 bases agree with TRBD1. This CDR3 is 14 amino acids long. The V and J ends lost 2 bases and 8 bases, in that order; junction bases with no gene match: 4. Germline CDR1 reads KGHDR; CDR2 reads SFDVKD. CDR3 protein: CATSDSLTGDEQFF. The CDR3 region has the DNA TGTGCCACCAGTGATTCACTGACAGGGGATGAGCAGTTCTTC.

J is TRBJ1-4 and V is TRBV28, with D hard to call. Trimming stripped 4 bases from V and 4 bases from J, with 4 bases between. This CDR3 is 12 amino acids long. The germline V gene encodes CDR1 MDHEN and CDR2 SYDVKM. The CDR3 loop is CASSSFNEKLFF. CDR3 nucleotides: TGTGCCAGCAGTTCCTTTAATGAAAAACTGTTTTTT.

This clone was found once. The chain has TRBV5-5 and TRBJ2-3; TRBD2 matches at 7 bases. Germline V gene lookup returns CDR1 SGHKS and CDR2 YYEKEE (reference sequence). V was clipped by 0 bases and J by 4 bases; unmatched bases: 5. The CDR3 contains 15 residues. CDR3 residues: CASSLDAGVADTQYF. The CDR3 DNA follows: TGTGCCAGCAGCTTGGATGCGGGAGTGGCAGATACGCAGTATTTT.

This chain connects TRBV7-6 to TRBJ2-5; maybe TRBD2 (5 bases). Between the trimmed V and J ends, which lost 3 bases and 2 bases, there was a span of 13 bases. Germline assignment: CDR1 SGHVS and CDR2 FNYEAQ. There are 15 residues in the CDR3. This chain's CDR3 is CASSFGAVLQETQYF. For the CDR3, the DNA is TGTGCCAGCAGCTTCGGAGCGGTTCTGCAAGAGACCCAGTACTTC. The variable domain in full, completed from reference TRBV7-6 and TRBJ2-5, reads GAGVSQSPRYKVTKRGQDVALRCDPISGHVSLYWYRQALGQGPEFLTYFNYEAQQDKSGLPNDRFSAERPEGSISTLTIQRTEQRDSAMYRCASSFGAVLQETQYFGPGTRLLVL.

The chain combines TRBV7-9 with TRBJ2-7, with D tentatively TRBD2 (6 bases). The CDR3 has 13 amino acids. The germline CDR1 and CDR2 sequences are SEHNR and FQNEAQ (reference sequence). V was shortened by 2 bases and J by 6 bases, with 11 bases between the two germline ends. CDR3 sequence (DNA): TGTGCCAGCAGCTTAATGGTGGGAGGCGAGCAGTACTTC. Protein product: CASSLMVGGEQYF.

This sequence joins TRBV7-6 and TRBJ2-5; TRBD2 aligns across 9 bases. The CDR3 runs to 12 residues. Germline CDR1 is SGHVS and CDR2 is FNYEAQ. The J segment lost 7 bases and the V segment lost 7 bases, leaving 4 bases of the junction unmatched. CDR3 bases: TGTGCCAGCATAGCGGGAGTAGGGACCCAGTACTTC. Translated: CASIAGVGTQYF.

CDR3 in amino acids: CASSLGPGQGVIQGYTF. DNA for the CDR3: TGTGCCAGCAGCTTAGGTCCGGGACAGGGGGTCATTCAGGGCTACACCTTC. The chain uses TRBV11-2 and TRBJ1-2, with 11 bases matching TRBD1. Germline V gene data show CDR1 as SGHAT and CDR2 as FQNNGV. J lost 8 bases, V lost 1 base, and 12 bases had no gene match. CDR3 length: 17 residues. Full variable domain (outside the CDR3, taken from reference TRBV11-2 and TRBJ1-2): EAGVAQSPRYKIIEKRQSVAFWCNPISGHATLYWYQQILGQGPKLLIQFQNNGVVDDSQLPKDRFSAERLKGVDSTLKIQPAKLEDSAVYLCASSLGPGQGVIQGYTFGSGTRLTVV.

The V call is TRBV12-3 or TRBV12-4, the J call TRBJ2-2, with D maybe TRBD2 (6 bases). This CDR3 has 12 residues. Between the trimmed V and J ends, which lost 5 bases and 5 bases, there was a span of 6 bases. The chain's CDR3 is CASSGGTGELFF. CDR3 coding DNA: TGTGCCAGCAGTGGAGGGACCGGGGAGCTGTTTTTT.

This sequence joins TRBV19 and TRBJ2-5; D is possibly TRBD1 (5 bases). The CDR3 sequence is 15 residues long. CDR1 is LNHDA, CDR2 SQIVND, per germline (reference sequence). V was clipped by 10 bases and J by 5 bases, with 23 bases between them. The CDR3 DNA reads TGTGCCACCGCAGGGTCACCCTTCTTAGGGGAGACCCAGTACTTC. This sequence encodes CATAGSPFLGETQYF.

CDR3 region: CSGGPMAGEAFF. CDR3 DNA sequence: TGCAGCGGCGGACCGATGGCGGGTGAAGCTTTCTTT. The chain joins TRBV29-1 to TRBJ1-1; D gene uncertain. With 7 bases removed from V and 7 bases from J, the gap between germline ends came to 16 bases. In germline, CDR1 is SQVTM, CDR2 ANQGSEA. The CDR3 loop spans 12 amino acids.